This T cell receptor (beta chain) was captured in a study of beta chain features in type 1 diabetes (dated by TCRdb to between 2018 and 2020). Background on the whole study: Mean age, gender distribution, total cell number and subset yield did not differ between patients and healthy donors. A total of roughly 98,000,000 sorted cells were examined across all samples, and RNA yield correlated strongly with the number of cells per subset. The study compared TCRB repertoires of sorted circulating CD4+ T cell subsets between recently diagnosed type 1 diabetes patients and matched healthy donors. Regulatory and stem cell-like memory subsets were isolated from only 8 patients and about eight healthy donors, whereas naive and central memory subsets came from all 30 or so donors. Study-level results and caveats: Sequencing cDNA rather than genomic DNA could over-represent highly expressing activated cells, although activation and CD3 levels did not differ between groups. Only small numbers of individuals were included in the HLA sub-analyses, which left unresolved whether HLA type had any influence on TCRB rearrangement. A moderate but significant shortening of TCRB CDR3 length was observed in type 1 diabetes patients in all four CD4+ subsets. Naive, central memory and regulatory TCRB repertoires appeared more similar among patients than among healthy donors. Fewer insertions and more nucleotide deletions at VDJ recombination sites were observed in patients with type 1 diabetes, implying thymic rearrangement abnormalities. Shorter templates might be favored by PCR, yet because patient and control samples were amplified and corrected together, any such skew would affect both groups equally.

This clone was counted only a few times. What antigen it recognizes has not been identified. Base qualities are not at hand, and no much larger clone is one base apart. The entire isolated RNA was reverse transcribed using the High Capacity cDNA Reverse Transcription Kit, and thus expressed TCRB transcripts were sequenced. Deep immunoSEQ sequencing was performed on naive, central memory and regulatory T cell samples, with an average of roughly 3.3 million total reads per sample. After sorted cells were lysed in RLT buffer, RNA was extracted with DNase-treated RNeasy Micro or Mini kits, with the choice depending on cell number. Each cell subset was processed on its own to prevent cross-contamination, while patient and healthy donor samples were processed together. Using the immunoSEQ multiplex PCR, TCRB sequences were amplified from cDNA into 87-bp fragments spanning the CDR3 region. The amplicons were sequenced using the Illumina HiSeq platform. The source study handled its data this way. Synthetic template baselines were used to correct PCR bias computationally, reads within Hamming distance 2 were collapsed together, and singletons that could not be merged were discarded. Reads were aligned against IMGT to assign V, D and J genes, CDR3 length and insertions or deletions at six rearrangement sites. Within each subset, clonotype counts were normalized to sorted cell number, after which true diversity and Gini coefficients were computed with the tcR R package. Repertoire sharing was quantified using the overlap coefficient calculated on TCRB nucleotide sequences. TCRdb holds this immuneACCESS table with in-frame rearrangements only. Some clones are missing; in checked studies, unresolved V genes explain under half, and the rest has no known cause. D and trimming come from the DNA, and the V and J calls and clone size come from that table. Across this sample there are some 44,000 clones, with 51% seen only once. The ten largest make up approximately 2.1% of the sample.

As encoded in the germline V gene (reference sequence), CDR1 is MNHNY while CDR2 is SVGAGI. The CDR3 holds 15 amino acids from the cysteine to the phenylalanine. CDR3 DNA only is kept here, 45 bases in frame from base 1. V ends up 4 bases short and J 5 bases short, with an unmatched junction base count of 8. Each donor gave one peripheral blood draw, approximately 120 mL on average, collected into heparinised tubes. A BD FACSAria II was used to sort naive, central memory, regulatory and stem cell-like memory CD4+ T cells with a panel that included CD45RO, CCR7, CD25, CD127, CD95 and CD27. A purity above 95% was achieved for all sorted populations. Right away, PBMCs were isolated by Lymphoprep density gradient centrifugation and were stained directly, with no culture step. Samples were stained and sorted in pairs, with one healthy donor and one patient per experiment, so that batch effects were minimized.

The sample taken for sequencing was Tregs from blood. Reading the label with the study, this specimen's cell subset or site is: regulatory CD4+ T cells. This sequence originates from a woman younger than 30 in good health. This receptor chain uses TRBV6-6 and TRBJ1-1; 9 bases in the junction line up with TRBD1. The CDR3 in this case is CASSSRAGQGTEAFF. The DNA is as follows: TGTGCCAGCAGTTCCAGAGCTGGACAGGGGACTGAAGCTTTCTTT.